Following are 2 T cell receptor beta chains from one sample sequenced in a study of T cells in women clearing cervical HPV infection. TCRdb keeps only in-frame clones here, not all; method: immunoSEQ multiplex PCR. Its table lists 25,000 to 35,000 clones. The sample comprised blood buffy coat. The receptors derive from a woman between 18 and 70 years old with a cervical HPV16 infection that either progressed to CIN3+ or cleared (not recorded which).

Comment on this clone: The read terminates 3 residues ahead of where the CDR3 ends, so the germline J gene completes it. The V call is TRBV5-1, the J call TRBJ2-1; possible D gene TRBD2, 6 bases. Germline CDR1 and CDR2: SGHRS and YFSETQ. The V and J ends lost 7 bases and 8 bases respectively, with 13 bases between them. CDR3 length: 12 residues. CDR3 DNA (partial): TGCGCCAGCGCGCAGGAGGGGCATGAG. Its translation: CASAQEGHE. The whole CDR3 reads CASAQEGHEQFF.

Remarks on this clone: The CDR3 end falls 3 residues outside the read, so it is completed with the germline J gene. The rearrangement joins TRBV11-2 to TRBJ1-2; tentatively, D is TRBD1 (5 bases). V gave up 3 bases and J gave up 4 bases, with 12 bases separating them. The CDR3 loop spans 14 amino acids. CDR1 is SGHAT, CDR2 FQNNGV, per germline. The CDR3 loop is CASSFGTGGYGYTF. Partial CDR3 DNA: TGTGCCAGCAGCTTCGGGACGGGGGGCTATGGC.